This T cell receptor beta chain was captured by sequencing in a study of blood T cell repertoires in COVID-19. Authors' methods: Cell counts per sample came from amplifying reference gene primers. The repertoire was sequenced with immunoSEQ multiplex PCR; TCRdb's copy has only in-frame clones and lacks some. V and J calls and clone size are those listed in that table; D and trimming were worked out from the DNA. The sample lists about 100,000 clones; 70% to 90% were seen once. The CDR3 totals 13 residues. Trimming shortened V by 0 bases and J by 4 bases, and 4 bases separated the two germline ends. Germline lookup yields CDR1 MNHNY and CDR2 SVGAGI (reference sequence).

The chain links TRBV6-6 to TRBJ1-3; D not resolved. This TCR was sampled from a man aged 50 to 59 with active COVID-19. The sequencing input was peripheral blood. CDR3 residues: CASSYSPGNTIYF. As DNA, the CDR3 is TGTGCCAGCAGTTACTCCCCAGGAAACACCATATATTTT.